These T cell receptor beta chains were read from a single sample in a study of blood T cell repertoires in COVID-19. Profiled with immunoSEQ multiplex PCR; TCRdb holds only in-frame clones, not every one. The table has some 190,000 clones, approximately 81% seen once. The sequenced sample consisted of peripheral blood. These receptors were taken from a human donor in a cohort sampled during active COVID-19. Both conserved end residues are part of each CDR3. The D gene is left open where the match is weak. Size is omitted from some rows. Given values are once, few, many or a class for expanded clones.

clone_size	d_call	v_call	j_call	cdr3_aa	cdr3_nt
NA	NA	TRBV6-5	TRBJ1-2	CASSYGSVGGYGYTF	TGTGCCAGCAGTTACGGGTCCGTCGGGGGCTATGGCTACACCTTC
NA	NA	TRBV30	TRBJ1-4	CAWRRGNEKLFF	TGTGCCTGGAGACGAGGGAATGAAAAACTGTTTTTT
NA	TRBD1	TRBV6-1	TRBJ1-1	CASSDRGGGAFVVEAFF	TGTGCCAGCAGTGATAGAGGAGGGGGCGCCTTTGTAGTTGAAGCTTTCTTT
NA	NA	TRBV5-1	TRBJ1-1	CASSLGGVRTSGTEAFF	TGCGCCAGCAGCCTGGGGGGGGTGCGGACGAGTGGCACTGAAGCTTTCTTT
NA	NA	TRBV7-9	TRBJ2-2	CASSPFPARINTGELFF	TGTGCCAGCAGCCCGTTCCCCGCCAGAATTAACACCGGGGAGCTGTTTTTT
NA	TRBD2	TRBV7-2	TRBJ2-4	CASSLDRGGGRYIQYF	TGTGCCAGCAGCTTAGATCGGGGCGGGGGGAGGTACATTCAGTACTTC
NA	NA	TRBV5-1	TRBJ2-2	CASSQTATGELFF	TGCGCCAGCAGCCAGACTGCCACCGGGGAGCTGTTTTTT
once	NA	TRBV7-9	TRBJ2-1	CASSQDGGEYNEQFF	TGTGCCAGCAGCCAGGACGGGGGAGAGTACAATGAGCAGTTCTTC
NA	NA	TRBV20-1	TRBJ2-1	CSAPGYREQFF	TGCAGTGCGCCAGGGTATCGGGAGCAGTTCTTC
NA	NA	TRBV7-6	TRBJ1-1	CASSSLPVNTEAFF	TGTGCCAGCAGCTCACTACCCGTGAACACTGAAGCTTTCTTT
NA	TRBD2	TRBV9	TRBJ2-2	CASSVGTSGITGELFF	TGTGCCAGCAGCGTAGGGACTAGCGGGATCACCGGGGAGCTGTTTTTT
NA	NA	TRBV12-3/TRBV12-4	TRBJ1-1	CASSLGGAAFF	TGTGCCAGCAGTTTGGGGGGAGCAGCTTTCTTT
NA	NA	TRBV5-1	TRBJ2-7	CASSLNSGGGGYEQYF	TGCGCCAGCAGCTTGAATTCGGGGGGCGGCGGCTACGAGCAGTACTTC
NA	TRBD1	TRBV5-1	TRBJ1-1	CAKHRDSEAFF	TGCGCCAAGCACCGGGACAGTGAAGCTTTCTTT
NA	NA	TRBV9	TRBJ2-2	CASSERHANTGELFF	TGTGCCAGCAGCGAACGACATGCGAACACCGGGGAGCTGTTTTTT
NA	NA	TRBV27	TRBJ1-2	CASSLRRGYGYTF	TGTGCCAGCAGTTTACGTCGCGGCTATGGCTACACCTTC
once	NA	TRBV12-3/TRBV12-4	TRBJ2-5	CASSLGSQETQYF	TGTGCCAGCAGTTTAGGTTCGCAAGAGACCCAGTACTTC
NA	TRBD1	TRBV18	TRBJ1-6	CASSPQQGEHSPLHF	TGTGCCAGCTCACCCCAACAGGGGGAGCATTCACCCCTCCACTTT
NA	NA	TRBV19	TRBJ1-5	CASSGQLGENQPQHF	TGTGCCAGTAGCGGACAGCTCGGGGAGAATCAGCCCCAGCATTTT
once	TRBD1	TRBV11-2	TRBJ1-1	CASSPGQITEAFF	TGTGCCAGCAGCCCGGGACAGATCACTGAAGCTTTCTTT
NA	TRBD1	TRBV5-1	TRBJ2-2	CASRPGTGETGELFF	TGCGCCAGCAGACCCGGGACAGGGGAAACCGGGGAGCTGTTTTTT
NA	NA	TRBV18	TRBJ1-4	CASSHPGTTNEKLFF	TGTGCCAGCTCACACCCCGGGACAACCAATGAAAAACTGTTTTTT
NA	NA	TRBV10-3	TRBJ2-2	CAISSGGTTGELFF	TGTGCCATCAGTTCTGGAGGTACCACCGGGGAGCTGTTTTTT
NA	NA	TRBV24-1	TRBJ2-2	CATSDPQVQSTGELFF	TGTGCCACCAGTGATCCACAGGTTCAGTCCACCGGGGAGCTGTTTTTT
NA	NA	TRBV10-3	TRBJ1-2	CAISESSSYGYTF	TGTGCCATCAGTGAGTCAAGTAGTTATGGCTACACCTTC
NA	NA	TRBV29-1	TRBJ2-3	CSDWTDRGTQYF	TGCAGCGACTGGACAGACCGGGGTACGCAGTATTTT
NA	TRBD1	TRBV18	TRBJ2-2	CATGQSEGNTGELFF	TGTGCCACGGGACAGTCCGAGGGGAACACCGGGGAGCTGTTTTTT